Each of the 16 T cell receptor beta chains below was sequenced from the same sample in a study of T-cell reconstitution after alpha-beta-depleted transplantation in children. TCRbeta library preparation incorporated unique molecular identifiers. One entry per CDR3 protein, called by TCRdb with MiXCR from the PCR reads. The sample lists about 980,000 distinct CDR3 sequences; about 26% were seen once. Sequencing was performed on PBMCs, mostly from graft donor cells, taken 360 days after TCRalphabeta/CD19-depleted stem cell transplant. These receptors were collected from a boy under two years old who had a stem cell transplant for SCID, so the T cells may come from the graft donor.

This clonotype was found a few times. This chain joins TRBV5-6 and TRBJ2-7, with 8 bases identical to TRBD1. CDR3 length: 15 residues. The germline V gene encodes CDR1 SGHDT and CDR2 YYEEEE. Germline trimming cut 4 bases from V and 2 bases from J; bases unmatched to any gene: 8. The CDR3 nucleotides read TGTGCCAGCAGCCGTCGGACAGGGAACCCCTACGAGCAGTACTTC. It encodes CASSRRTGNPYEQYF.

The chain joins TRBV6-5 to TRBJ2-1, with a weak D call TRBD2 (6 bases). The germline CDR1 and CDR2 sequences are MNHEY and SVGAGI. The CDR3 is 15 amino acids. The ends were cut back, 0 bases at V and 7 bases at J, with 13 bases in the middle. Written as DNA, the CDR3 is TGTGCCAGCAGTTACTCGAAGGAGGGGACTAATGAGCAGTTCTTC. Its translation: CASSYSKEGTNEQFF.

The table lists this clonotype with a few counts. J is TRBJ1-3 and V is TRBV9; perhaps TRBD1 as D (5 bases). The V gene lost 1 base and the J gene lost 0 bases, with 8 bases spanning the gap. The CDR3 runs 15 residues. Germline V gene lookup returns CDR1 SGDLS and CDR2 YYNGEE. CDR3: CASSVSTGSGNTIYF. The CDR3 coding sequence is TGTGCCAGCAGCGTATCTACAGGCTCTGGAAACACCATATATTTT.

The CDR3 DNA is TGTGCCAGCAGTTTAGTTCAGTCTAGCACAGATACGCAGTATTTT. Translating gives CASSLVQSSTDTQYF. This chain links TRBV27 with TRBJ2-3; D is unresolved. Trimming left V 2 bases short and J 0 bases short, with 9 bases between. The CDR3 loop spans 15 amino acids. The V gene's germline CDR1 is MNHEY and CDR2 SMNVEV (reference sequence).

The J gene is TRBJ2-5, the V gene TRBV2, with D possibly being TRBD1 or TRBD2 (6 bases each). V was shortened by 7 bases and J by 5 bases, with 23 bases between the two germline ends. This CDR3 has 16 residues. CDR1 SNHLY and CDR2 FYNNEI come from the germline V gene. CDR3 residues: CASTTMGGAPQETQYF. CDR3 DNA: TGTGCCAGCACCACGATGGGGGGCGCCCCCCAGGAGACCCAGTACTTC.

In its sample, this clonotype was seen a few times. The chain links TRBV6-2 or TRBV6-3 to TRBJ2-1; a weak D match, TRBD2 (6 bases). CDR1 is MNHEY, CDR2 SVGEGT, per germline. CDR3 length: 14 amino acids. V shed 2 bases and J shed 9 bases, with 14 bases lying between them. The CDR3 protein is CASSYVGGLGEQFF. Here the CDR3 DNA reads TGTGCCAGCAGTTACGTCGGAGGGTTGGGTGAGCAGTTCTTC.

V is TRBV20-1 and J is TRBJ1-5; D is perhaps TRBD1 (5 bases). Germline loops: CDR1 DFQATT, CDR2 SNEGSKA (reference sequence). V dropped 3 bases and J dropped 0 bases, with 12 bases sitting between them. The CDR3 runs to 15 residues. CDR3 nucleotides: TGCAGTGCTAGGGGACTCGTATATAGCAATCAGCCCCAGCATTTT. This sequence encodes CSARGLVYSNQPQHF.

This clonotype was picked up a small number of times. This rearrangement joins TRBV20-1 to TRBJ2-1, with TRBD1 identical over 7 bases. CDR3 length: 14 residues. V shed 5 bases, J shed 3 bases, and the junction held 7 bases outside the gene matches. Germline CDR1 is DFQATT and CDR2 is SNEGSKA (reference sequence). CDR3 nucleotides: TGCAGTGCTGGGGGACAGATAAACTACAATGAGCAGTTCTTC. It encodes CSAGGQINYNEQFF.

In its sample, this clonotype was seen many times. V and J are TRBV7-9 and TRBJ2-1; D remains ambiguous. Germline lookup yields CDR1 SEHNR and CDR2 FQNEAQ (reference sequence). CDR3 size: 13 residues. V was cut by 0 bases and J by 6 bases, with 6 bases left in between. CDR3 sequence: CASSLASGNEQFF. For the CDR3, the DNA is TGTGCCAGCAGCTTAGCCTCAGGCAATGAGCAGTTCTTC. The variable domain in full, with the rest retrieved from reference TRBV7-9 and TRBJ2-1, is DTGVSQNPRHKITKRGQNVTFRCDPISEHNRLYWYRQTLGQGPEFLTYFQNEAQLEKSRLLSDRFSAERPKGSFSTLEIQRTEQGDSAMYLCASSLASGNEQFFGPGTRLTVL.

This chain's CDR3 is CASSIRRDTEAFF. In nucleotides, the CDR3 is TGTGCCAGCAGCATAAGACGGGACACTGAAGCTTTCTTT. The chain is built from TRBV7-6 and TRBJ1-1; the D is unclear. V was trimmed by 5 bases and J by 3 bases, leaving 10 bases between them. Germline V gene data show CDR1 as SGHVS and CDR2 as FNYEAQ. The CDR3 runs 13 residues.

This clonotype was observed a few times. The J gene is TRBJ2-5, the V gene TRBV20-1; D is perhaps TRBD1 (8 bases). Trimming shortened V by 3 bases and J by 1 base, and 15 bases separated the two germline ends. This CDR3 contains 15 residues. Germline V lookup: CDR1 DFQATT, CDR2 SNEGSKA (reference sequence). Here the CDR3 reads CSARLGGTGQETQYF. CDR3 DNA sequence: TGCAGTGCTAGGTTGGGAGGGACAGGCCAAGAGACCCAGTACTTC.

The V call is TRBV4-1, the J call TRBJ2-5; D is undetermined. V dropped 2 bases and J dropped 0 bases, with 10 bases sitting between them. The CDR3 is made up of 15 amino acids. CDR1 is MGHRA and CDR2 is YSYEKL in the germline V gene. The DNA of the CDR3 is TGCGCCAGCAGCCAACCGGGCAGCTACCAAGAGACCCAGTACTTC. It encodes CASSQPGSYQETQYF.

Only a few counts were recorded for this clonotype. This rearrangement joins TRBV2 to TRBJ1-4; D is unclear. CDR3 size: 14 residues. Germline values: CDR1 SNHLY, CDR2 FYNNEI. Between the trimmed V and J ends, which lost 8 bases and 0 bases, there was a span of 10 bases. The CDR3 loop is CASVETSTNEKLFF. CDR3 nucleotide sequence: TGTGCCAGCGTAGAGACCTCAACTAATGAAAAACTGTTTTTT.

V gene TRBV7-8 combines with J gene TRBJ2-2, with TRBD2 identical over 9 bases. CDR1 and CDR2 (germline): SGHVS, FQNEAQ. CDR3 length: 15 amino acids. J gave up 6 bases and V 4 bases, and 6 bases lay outside the gene matches. The CDR3 sequence: CASSSGTSSSGELFF. Here the CDR3 DNA reads TGTGCCAGCAGCTCCGGGACTAGCTCATCCGGGGAGCTGTTTTTT. Drawing the rest from reference TRBV7-8 and TRBJ2-2, the complete variable domain is GAGVSQSPRYKVAKRGQDVALRCDPISGHVSLFWYQQALGQGPEFLTYFQNEAQLDKSGLPSDRFFAERPEGSVSTLKIQRTQQEDSAVYLCASSSGTSSSGELFFGEGSRLTVL.

The rearrangement uses TRBV6-2 or TRBV6-3 and TRBJ2-7; D is possibly TRBD2 (5 bases). The CDR3 loop spans 14 amino acids. In germline, CDR1 is MNHEY, CDR2 SVGEGT. Trimming cost V 6 bases and J 4 bases, with 16 bases left between them. The CDR3 sequence: CASSFNTRGYEQYF. CDR3 bases: TGTGCCAGCAGCTTCAACACCCGGGGATACGAGCAGTACTTC.

The chain recombines TRBV18 with TRBJ1-2; 7 nucleotides align to TRBD1. Germline assignment: CDR1 KGHSH and CDR2 LQKENI. Germline trimming cut 3 bases from V and 1 base from J; bases unmatched to any gene: 5. CDR3 size: 15 residues. The CDR3 sequence is CASSPQGEINYGYTF. For the CDR3, the DNA is TGTGCCAGCTCACCCCAGGGGGAGATTAACTATGGCTACACCTTC.